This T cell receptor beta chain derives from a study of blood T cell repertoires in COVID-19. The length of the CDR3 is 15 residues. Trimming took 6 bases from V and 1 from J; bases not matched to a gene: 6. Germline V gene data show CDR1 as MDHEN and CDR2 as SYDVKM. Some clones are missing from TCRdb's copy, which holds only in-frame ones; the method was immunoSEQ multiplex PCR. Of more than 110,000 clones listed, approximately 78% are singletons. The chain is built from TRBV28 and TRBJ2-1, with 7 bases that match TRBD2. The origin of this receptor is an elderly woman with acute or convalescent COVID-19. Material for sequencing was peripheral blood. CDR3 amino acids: CASSPGGRSYNEQFF. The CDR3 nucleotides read TGTGCCAGCAGCCCCGGGGGGAGATCCTACAATGAGCAGTTCTTC.